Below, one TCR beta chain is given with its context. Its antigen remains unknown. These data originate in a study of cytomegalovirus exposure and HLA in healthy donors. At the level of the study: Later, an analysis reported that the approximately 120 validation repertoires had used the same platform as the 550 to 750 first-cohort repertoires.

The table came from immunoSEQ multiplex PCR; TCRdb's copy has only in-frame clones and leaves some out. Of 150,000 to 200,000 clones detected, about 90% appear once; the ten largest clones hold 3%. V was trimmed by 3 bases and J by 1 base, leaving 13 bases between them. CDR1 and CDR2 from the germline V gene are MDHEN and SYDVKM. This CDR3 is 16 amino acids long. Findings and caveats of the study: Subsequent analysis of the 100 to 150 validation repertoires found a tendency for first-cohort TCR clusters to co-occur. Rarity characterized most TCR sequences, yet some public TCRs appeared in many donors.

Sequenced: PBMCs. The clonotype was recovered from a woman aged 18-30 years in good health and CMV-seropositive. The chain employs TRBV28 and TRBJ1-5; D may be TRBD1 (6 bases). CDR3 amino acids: CASSFEGGLSNQPQHF. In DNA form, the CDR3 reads TGTGCCAGCAGTTTCGAGGGGGGGCTAAGCAATCAGCCCCAGCATTTT.